The clone carrying this TCR beta chain has only one observation. Vbeta (60) and Jbeta (13) primers were used in the PCR. Some clones are missing from TCRdb's copy, which holds only in-frame ones; the method was immunoSEQ multiplex PCR. The table has tens of thousands of clones, over 75% seen once; the top ten hold roughly 1.1%. This sample is part of a study of cytomegalovirus exposure and HLA in healthy donors. The junction had 13 bases not matched to a gene; V was cut back by 1 base and J by 8 bases. The CDR3 sequence is 15 residues long. Germline V lookup: CDR1 GTSNPN, CDR2 SVGIG (reference sequence).

This chain joins TRBV30 and TRBJ1-2; 7 bases line up with TRBD1. This sequence originates from a girl between 2 and 10 years old in good health and CMV-seropositive. What was sequenced was PBMCs. The CDR3 DNA sequence: TGTGCCTGGAGTGGCCCCGGGCAGGGGGAAGAAGGCTACACCTTC. Amino acids: CAWSGPGQGEEGYTF.